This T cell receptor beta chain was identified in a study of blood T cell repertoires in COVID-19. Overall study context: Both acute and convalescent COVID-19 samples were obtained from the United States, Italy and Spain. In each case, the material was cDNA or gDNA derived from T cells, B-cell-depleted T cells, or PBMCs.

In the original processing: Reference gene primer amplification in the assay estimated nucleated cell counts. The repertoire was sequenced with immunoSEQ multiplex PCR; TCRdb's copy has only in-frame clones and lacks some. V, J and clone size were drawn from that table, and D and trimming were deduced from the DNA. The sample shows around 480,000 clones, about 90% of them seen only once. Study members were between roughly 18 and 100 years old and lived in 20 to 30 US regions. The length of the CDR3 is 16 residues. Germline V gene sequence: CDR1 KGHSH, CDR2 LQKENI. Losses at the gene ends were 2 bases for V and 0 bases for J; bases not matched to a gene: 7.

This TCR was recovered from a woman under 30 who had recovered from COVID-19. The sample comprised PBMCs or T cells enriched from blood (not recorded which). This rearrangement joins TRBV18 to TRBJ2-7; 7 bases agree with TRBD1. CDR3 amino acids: CASSPSRQGFSYEQYF. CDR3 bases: TGTGCCAGCTCACCATCAAGACAGGGATTCTCCTACGAGCAGTACTTC.